The entry below describes one T cell receptor beta chain. The antigen it recognizes is unknown. Base quality data are lacking; no much larger clone is found one base away. V gives up 4 bases and J gives up 7 bases, and the segment between their germline ends measures 14 bases. The CDR3, from cysteine to phenylalanine, totals 15 residues. Just the 45-base CDR3 DNA is kept, in frame starting at base 1. The CDR1 and CDR2 encoded by the germline V gene are SNHLY and FYNNEI. The time point label on this specimen signifies: cells obtained before transplantation from donor or recipient. CD3+CD4+ and CD3+CD8+ populations were FACS-sorted from unstimulated pre-transplant donor and recipient cells taken from spleen or lymph nodes. These data belong to a study of graft-versus-host responses after intestinal transplantation (dated by TCRdb to 2020 to 2022). With respect to the entire study: Recipients received multivisceral, liver-intestinal, or isolated intestinal transplants. Every recipient was given anti-thymocyte globulin induction, then maintenance tacrolimus and steroids for roughly three years. After intestinal transplantation, graft-versus-host and host-versus-graft alloreactive T cell clones were followed in the graft, circulation and bone marrow using bulk TCR-beta CDR3 sequencing. To identify alloreactive clones, pre-transplant mixed lymphocyte reaction products were sequenced and then compared with unstimulated pre-transplant donor and recipient T cells. A cohort of around 25 intestinal transplant recipients, including one retransplant, was enrolled, and a few patients lacking pretransplant specimens were excluded. A peak of at least 4% donor T cells among recipient peripheral blood mononuclear cells was the definition used for donor T cell macrochimerism. Rather than being sequenced by the commercial service, samples from a few later patients were sequenced in-house on an Illumina MiSeq and processed with MiXCR. Overall results and qualifications from the work: GvH clones were detected in recipient bone marrow, and some appeared earlier in ileal mucosa or blood, consistent with an intestinal mucosal origin. In patients with donor T cell macrochimerism, the allografts had high GvH to HvG T cell clonal ratios. The relatively low number and heterogeneity of intestinal transplant patients limited the conclusions. Early after transplant, peak levels of circulating GvH clones were associated with declines in HvG clones.

The receptor library was made with the immunoSEQ multiplex PCR assay. For most patients, genomic DNA was isolated with the Qiagen DNeasy Blood and Tissue Kit and shipped frozen to Adaptive Biotechnologies for TCR sequencing. For most patients, genomic DNA was subjected to high-throughput TCR-beta CDR3 sequencing by Adaptive Biotechnologies. As for the authors' bioinformatics: TCR sequencing data for roughly 18 patients were retrieved from Adaptive's ImmunoSEQ software; a few other patients were processed with MiXCR and VDJtools. To correct CD4 versus CD8 sorting errors, sequences present in both subsets at a frequency ratio below 5:1 were removed. Because the origin of CDR3 nucleotide sequences shared between donor and recipient could not be assigned, those sequences were removed. To count as alloreactive, a clone needed at least 2-fold expansion over unstimulated cells and a minimum CFSE-low frequency of 0.002% (template counts) or 0.001% (read counts). Clones were considered mappable if detected in sequenced pre-transplant spleen, lymph node, or MLR CFSE-low populations of the donor or recipient. Cumulative frequency of alloreactive clones was calculated as a percentage of all sequences weighted by copy number. The table comes from immuneACCESS by way of TCRdb, which keeps in-frame sequences with V and J called. Part of the clones is missing from these tables; in studies checked, under half for an unresolved V gene and the rest for unknown reasons. The DNA gave D and trimming, while V, J and clone size come from that table. A total of about 41,000 clones appear in this sample, 85% to 95% of them only once. The ten biggest clones cover more than 0.45% of the sample.

This TCR was recovered from a human donor who was the organ donor for an intestinal transplant. This chain joins TRBV2 to TRBJ1-6, with TRBD1 perhaps the D gene, on 5 matching bases. Sequencing used unstimulated CD8+ T cells sorted from spleen or lymph node cells, obtained before transplant. The CDR3 in this case is CASSAIPGRNSPLHF. The DNA sequence is as follows: TGTGCCAGCAGTGCTATACCAGGGAGGAATTCACCCCTCCACTTT.